This entry lists 25 T cell receptor beta chains sequenced from one sample in a study of early T cells in non-severe SARS-CoV-2 infection (dated by TCRdb to the early 2020s). Library prep was done by 5' RACE. TCRdb records NextSeq 500 as the sequencer. TCRdb trimmed public reads at Q25 via fastp, called clones via MiXCR and kept in-frame beta chains. Merged by CDR3 protein, the rows form single entries marked with the most common genes and DNA. The sample profile shows approximately 79,000 distinct CDR3 sequences; around 13% of them were found once. The ten largest clonotypes hold less than 1.5% of the sample. The sequenced sample was whole blood. The source is an adult who was a healthcare worker with PCR-confirmed SARS-CoV-2 infection or an uninfected control (not recorded which).

The chain uses TRBV28 and TRBJ2-3; D possibly corresponds to TRBD2 (6 bases). The ends were cut back, 3 bases at V and 1 base at J, with 14 bases in the middle. This CDR3 is built from 16 residues. Looked up from germline, CDR1 is MDHEN and CDR2 is SYDVKM. The CDR3 sequence is CASSFRGWAGTDTQYF. The CDR3 region has the DNA TGTGCCAGCAGTTTCCGGGGGTGGGCGGGCACAGATACGCAGTATTTT.

This clonotype was observed a handful of times. This chain uses TRBV6-5 with TRBJ1-1, with a tentative D call TRBD1 (5 bases). CDR1 and CDR2 (germline): MNHEY, SVGAGI. The germline V and J ends were trimmed by 6 bases and 1 base, with 15 bases remaining between them. The CDR3 has 15 residues. The CDR3: CASRDPGGENTEAFF. The CDR3 DNA follows: TGTGCCAGCAGAGACCCCGGAGGGGAGAACACTGAAGCTTTCTTT.

V usage is TRBV29-1 and J usage is TRBJ2-7; 11 bases map to TRBD1. J lost 5 bases, V lost 6 bases, and 9 bases had no gene match. This CDR3 region has 14 residues. Per the germline V gene, CDR1 is SQVTM and CDR2 is ANQGSEA. This CDR3 reads CSVVTGQGENEQYF. Written as DNA, the CDR3 is TGCAGCGTGGTAACGGGACAGGGGGAAAACGAGCAGTACTTC.

This clonotype was counted a few times. The chain is built from TRBV4-2 and TRBJ2-3; D unresolved. Germline V gene sequence: CDR1 LGHNA, CDR2 YNFKEQ. Trimming left V 3 bases short and J 3 bases short, with 19 bases between. This CDR3 has 17 amino acids. The CDR3 sequence: CASSHSGAAGRTDTQYF. For the CDR3, the DNA is TGTGCCAGCAGCCACTCCGGCGCAGCCGGGCGAACAGATACGCAGTATTTT.

The V and J genes are TRBV30 and TRBJ2-7; 11 bases fit TRBD2. Trimming cost V 0 bases and J 5 bases; bases outside gene matches: 3. This CDR3 is 14 amino acids long. From germline, CDR1 is GTSNPN and CDR2 SVGIG (reference sequence). The CDR3 region is CAWSVASGRHEQYF. The CDR3 bases are TGTGCCTGGAGTGTAGCTAGCGGGAGGCACGAGCAGTACTTC.

CDR3 region: CASSFDRRTEAFF. The CDR3 DNA sequence: TGTGCCAGCAGTTTCGACAGGCGGACTGAAGCTTTCTTT. This rearrangement joins TRBV4-2 to TRBJ1-1, with D perhaps matching TRBD1 (6 bases). The V and J ends lost 6 bases and 5 bases respectively, with 13 bases between them. The CDR3 covers 13 residues. Germline CDR1 LGHNA, CDR2 YNFKEQ.

The chain carries TRBV7-2 and TRBJ1-1, with 8 nucleotides matching TRBD1. This CDR3 has 12 residues. Germline lookup yields CDR1 SGHTA and CDR2 FQGNSA. J was trimmed by 10 bases and V by 5 bases; bases with no gene match: 6. Here the CDR3 DNA reads TGTGCCAGCAGCCAGGACAGGGTATCAGCTTTCTTT. Translating gives CASSQDRVSAFF.

This clonotype was picked up a small number of times. The chain is built from TRBV7-9 and TRBJ1-2, with D uncertain. Germline V gene data show CDR1 as SEHNR and CDR2 as FQNEAQ (reference sequence). V lost 4 bases and J 4 bases, leaving 10 bases between the germline ends. This CDR3 has 13 residues. Here the CDR3 reads CASSSGSVYGYTF. DNA for the CDR3: TGTGCCAGCAGCTCCGGGAGTGTCTATGGCTACACCTTC.

This clonotype was counted at least ten times. The chain uses TRBV4-3 and TRBJ2-3; 9 nucleotides align to TRBD2. J lost 1 base, V lost 4 bases, and 3 bases had no gene match. The V gene's germline CDR1 is LGHNA and CDR2 YSLEER. This CDR3 contains 15 residues. CDR3: CASSLRTSGTDTQYF. The CDR3 DNA reads as TGCGCCAGCAGCCTACGGACTAGCGGCACAGATACGCAGTATTTT.

This clonotype was found many times. This chain uses TRBV5-1 with TRBJ2-1; D possibly corresponds to TRBD2 (6 bases). The CDR3 is 12 residues long. Germline CDR1 and CDR2: SGHRS and YFSETQ. Trimming cost V 0 bases and J 8 bases, with 6 bases left between them. CDR3 amino acids: CASSLGGDEQFF. The CDR3 DNA follows: TGCGCCAGCAGCTTGGGCGGGGATGAGCAGTTCTTC.

This clonotype was counted between two and nine times. A read error may account for a junction end that differs from germline. The rearrangement joins TRBV11-2 to TRBJ1-4; D uncertain. There are 14 residues in the CDR3. Germline CDR1 and CDR2: SGHAT and FQNNGV. The CDR3 region has the DNA TGTGCCAGCAGCTTAGGAGTGTCTAACGAAAAACTGTTTTTT. Residues: CASSLGVSNEKLFF.

This clonotype occurred a few times. This chain links TRBV2 with TRBJ2-7; 8 bases fit TRBD1. The CDR3 sequence is 13 residues long. The V gene end was trimmed by 5 bases and the J gene end by 7 bases; junction bases not matched to a gene: 7. CDR1 and CDR2 (germline): SNHLY, FYNNEI. The CDR3 here is CASSPGTGEEQYF. CDR3 nucleotide sequence: TGTGCCAGCAGTCCCGGGACAGGAGAAGAGCAGTACTTC.

V usage is TRBV29-1 and J usage is TRBJ2-5, with D perhaps TRBD1 (5 bases). The CDR3 contains 13 residues. V was trimmed by 3 bases and J by 4 bases, leaving 12 bases between them. The germline gives CDR1 SQVTM, CDR2 ANQGSEA. The CDR3 sequence is CSVEGRASETQYF. Written as DNA, the CDR3 is TGCAGCGTTGAGGGCAGGGCGTCAGAGACCCAGTACTTC.

At least ten counts were recorded for this clonotype. This chain links TRBV27 with TRBJ2-5; 9 positions match TRBD2. The germline V gene encodes CDR1 MNHEY and CDR2 SMNVEV (reference sequence). With 0 bases clipped from V and 5 bases from J, the junction kept 7 bases outside the gene matches. This CDR3 comprises 16 residues. The CDR3 DNA reads as TGTGCCAGCAGTTTATCGGGGACTAGCTTGGGTGAGACCCAGTACTTC. Protein: CASSLSGTSLGETQYF.

This clonotype was observed a few times. This sequence joins TRBV28 and TRBJ1-1, with D maybe TRBD1 (5 bases). The CDR3 is 11 amino acids. Germline values: CDR1 MDHEN, CDR2 SYDVKM. Trimming left V 11 bases short and J 5 bases short, with 12 bases between. CDR3 bases: TGTGCCCATAAGGGACGAACTGAAGCTTTCTTT. It encodes CAHKGRTEAFF.

This clonotype was counted between two and nine times. The rearrangement uses TRBV20-1 and TRBJ1-1; unclear D gene. CDR3 length: 13 residues. Trimming shortened V by 1 base and J by 0 bases, and 6 bases separated the two germline ends. Germline V gene data show CDR1 as DFQATT and CDR2 as SNEGSKA (reference sequence). CDR3 coding DNA: TGCAGTGCTAGAGCCAGCCTGAACACTGAAGCTTTCTTT. This codes for CSARASLNTEAFF.

This clonotype was counted between two and nine times. The chain joins TRBV11-2 to TRBJ2-7; no definite D call. This CDR3 spans 17 amino acids. Looked up from germline, CDR1 is SGHAT and CDR2 is FQNNGV. Deletions cut 1 base from V and 0 bases from J, with 16 bases between. The CDR3 DNA is TGTGCCAGCAGCTTAGTGCGCGGCAGTCCTACCTCCTACGAGCAGTACTTC. Protein sequence: CASSLVRGSPTSYEQYF. The full variable domain, its missing parts supplied by reference TRBV11-2 and TRBJ2-7, is EAGVAQSPRYKIIEKRQSVAFWCNPISGHATLYWYQQILGQGPKLLIQFQNNGVVDDSQLPKDRFSAERLKGVDSTLKIQPAKLEDSAVYLCASSLVRGSPTSYEQYFGPGTRLTVT.

This chain joins TRBV27 and TRBJ1-2; a weak D match, TRBD1 (5 bases). The CDR3 runs to 14 residues. V dropped 4 bases and J dropped 2 bases, with 11 bases sitting between them. Germline loops: CDR1 MNHEY, CDR2 SMNVEV (reference sequence). CDR3 nucleotide sequence: TGTGCCAGCAGTTCCGGACGGGGGAACTATGGCTACACCTTC. Amino acid sequence: CASSSGRGNYGYTF.

The sample holds many counts of this clonotype. The chain combines TRBV19 with TRBJ2-2; TRBD1 might be the D (6 bases). CDR3 length: 14 amino acids. V gave up 4 bases and J gave up 9 bases, with 15 bases separating them. In germline, CDR1 is LNHDA, CDR2 SQIVND (reference sequence). CDR3 loop: CASSTPFRDRELFF. CDR3 sequence (DNA): TGTGCCAGTAGTACGCCCTTCCGGGACAGGGAGCTGTTTTTT.

This clonotype was recorded many times. The V call is TRBV6-2 or TRBV6-3, the J call TRBJ2-1; 7 bases match TRBD2. With V trimmed by 8 bases and J by 0 bases, 13 bases remained unmatched. Germline V gene lookup returns CDR1 MNHEY and CDR2 SVGEGT. This CDR3 is 17 amino acids long. CDR3 nucleotides: TGTGCCAGCGGCAGGGCTAGCGGATTCCTCTCCTACAATGAGCAGTTCTTC. This sequence encodes CASGRASGFLSYNEQFF.

The chain employs TRBV5-6 and TRBJ2-7, with D unclear. The CDR3 is made up of 13 amino acids. Germline lookup yields CDR1 SGHDT and CDR2 YYEEEE. The V end was cut by 4 bases, the J end by 2 bases, with 10 bases between. The CDR3 DNA follows: TGTGCCAGCAGCGCTGGTAGCACCTACGAGCAGTACTTC. Translation: CASSAGSTYEQYF.

The V and J genes are TRBV10-3 and TRBJ2-7; 8 bases fit TRBD2. CDR1 is ENHRY and CDR2 is SYGVKD in the germline V gene. This CDR3 has 13 residues. CDR3 region: CAFSGAHRGEQYF. CDR3 bases: TGTGCTTTTAGCGGGGCCCACCGGGGCGAGCAGTACTTC.

This clonotype appeared a few times. The gene calls are TRBV7-2 and TRBJ2-3; D unresolved. CDR1 is SGHTA, CDR2 FQGNSA, per germline. With 1 base removed from V and 1 base from J, the gap between germline ends came to 15 bases. The CDR3 runs 17 residues. The CDR3 is CASSLEVFSRGTDTQYF. The CDR3 DNA reads as TGTGCCAGCAGCTTAGAAGTGTTTAGCCGAGGCACAGATACGCAGTATTTT.

This clonotype was picked up a small number of times. The rearrangement links TRBV20-1 to TRBJ1-1, with 9 bases aligning to TRBD1. Germline V gives CDR1 DFQATT, CDR2 SNEGSKA (reference sequence). The CDR3 contains 14 residues. The V gene end was trimmed by 6 bases and the J gene end by 4 bases; junction bases not matched to a gene: 9. DNA for the CDR3: TGCAGTGCAGGGACAGGGAAAGGAATCACTGAAGCTTTCTTT. It encodes CSAGTGKGITEAFF.

This chain connects TRBV6-5 to TRBJ2-5, with 12 bases that match TRBD2. This CDR3 is built from 14 residues. The junction had 4 bases not matched to a gene; V was cut back by 6 bases and J by 5 bases. Per germline, CDR1 MNHEY and CDR2 SVGAGI. The CDR3 DNA reads TGTGCCAGCAGACTAGCGGGGGGTTCCGAGACCCAGTACTTC. It is translated as CASRLAGGSETQYF.